A selection of T cell receptor beta chains follows, all from one sample in a study of T-cell memory formation after mild COVID-19. TCRdb re-derived calls from the 5' RACE reads in MiXCR, one entry per CDR3 protein. This sample has some 300,000 distinct CDR3 sequences; under 25% occur once, and the top ten carry around 20%. The sequenced sample was PBMCs or a T cell subset sorted from them (not recorded which). Receptors originate from a man in his late teens or twenties who had mild COVID-19 (a few samples of this study predate the infection). Cell type and time point are not known. Both conserved end residues are part of each CDR3. The D gene is left open where the match is weak. Clone size is not always given. Where it is, it says once, few, many or a class for expanded clones.

16 | TRBD1 | TRBJ1-2 | NA | TRBV4-3 | TGCGCCAGCAGCCAGGACAGGGGACGAGTCAGGTATGGCTACACCTTC | CASSQDRGRVRYGYTF
15 | NA | TRBJ2-2 | NA | TRBV5-1 | TGCGCCAGCAGCTGGGGAGATGACGGGGCCGGGGAGCTGTTTTTT | CASSWGDDGAGELFF
13 | TRBD2 | TRBJ2-7 | few | TRBV5-6 | TGTGCCAGCGCCCGACGGGGGGCCTACGAGCAGTACTTC | CASARRGAYEQYF
14 | NA | TRBJ1-2 | few | TRBV20-1 | TGCAGTGCAACCCCAGCGCCACTTTTCTATGGCTACACCTTC | CSATPAPLFYGYTF
14 | NA | TRBJ2-7 | few | TRBV9 | TGTGCCAGCAGCACCCGACTAGGGAGCTACGAGCAGTACTTC | CASSTRLGSYEQYF
14 | TRBD2 | TRBJ2-7 | NA | TRBV3-1 | TGTGCCAGCAGCGTCACTAGCGGGGGCTACGAGCAGTACTTC | CASSVTSGGYEQYF
13 | NA | TRBJ1-1 | NA | TRBV6-2/TRBV6-3 | TGTGCCAGCAGTTTCAACAGGTACACTGAAGCTTTCTTT | CASSFNRYTEAFF
15 | TRBD1 | TRBJ2-7 | few | TRBV6-2/TRBV6-3 | TGTGCCAGCAGTTATTCCGGGGACAGGTCCTACGAGCAGTACTTC | CASSYSGDRSYEQYF
16 | TRBD1 | TRBJ1-1 | NA | TRBV4-1 | TGCGCCAGCAGCCAAGTAGGGCAGGGGGCGAACACTGAAGCTTTCTTT | CASSQVGQGANTEAFF
15 | TRBD1 | TRBJ1-6 | NA | TRBV7-6 | TGTGCCAGCAGCGCGACAGGGGTCGGAAATTCACCCCTCCACTTT | CASSATGVGNSPLHF
15 | TRBD1 | TRBJ2-1 | NA | TRBV11-1 | TGTGCCAGCAGCTTAGCAGGGGGCAACTACAATGAGCAGTTCTTC | CASSLAGGNYNEQFF
14 | NA | TRBJ1-1 | NA | TRBV20-1 | TGCAGTGCTAGAGATCCCGCTAAGAACACTGAAGCTTTCTTT | CSARDPAKNTEAFF
14 | NA | TRBJ2-3 | NA | TRBV7-3 | TGTGCCAGCAGCTTCGGCTCGCTCTTTGATACGCAGTATTTT | CASSFGSLFDTQYF
15 | NA | TRBJ2-1 | NA | TRBV7-3 | TGTGCCAGCAGCCTCGACACAGGATCATACAATGAGCAGTTCTTC | CASSLDTGSYNEQFF
16 | TRBD2 | TRBJ2-1 | NA | TRBV6-5 | TGTGCCAGCAGTTACTCGGGAGGGCCCCTCGGCAATGAGCAGTTCTTC | CASSYSGGPLGNEQFF
15 | TRBD2 | TRBJ2-3 | many | TRBV5-1 | TGCGCCAGCAGCCCGGGACTAGAAAGCACAGATACGCAGTATTTT | CASSPGLESTDTQYF
15 | TRBD1 | TRBJ2-7 | few | TRBV18 | TGTGCCAGCTCAACTAGGGCTACAGGGGGATACGAGCAGTACTTC | CASSTRATGGYEQYF
14 | NA | TRBJ2-3 | few | TRBV29-1 | TGCAGCGTTGAAGTAGCAGTGGCGGGAGATACGCAGTATTTT | CSVEVAVAGDTQYF
14 | NA | TRBJ1-1 | few | TRBV7-3 | TGTGCCAGCAGCAGGTGGCCTTCGAACACTGAAGCTTTCTTT | CASSRWPSNTEAFF
14 | NA | TRBJ1-2 | many | TRBV4-3 | TGCGCCAGCAGCCAAGCTCCGGGATCCTATGGCTACACCTTC | CASSQAPGSYGYTF
15 | TRBD2 | TRBJ2-5 | few | TRBV28 | TGTGCCAGCAGCTCCGCGGGGGGGAATCAAGAGACCCAGTACTTC | CASSSAGGNQETQYF
15 | TRBD2 | TRBJ2-7 | NA | TRBV7-8 | TGTGCCAGCAGCTTAGCGCCGGGGGGTTCCTACGAGCAGTACTTC | CASSLAPGGSYEQYF
13 | NA | TRBJ2-2 | NA | TRBV12-3/TRBV12-4 | TGTGCCAGCAGTTATCCTCCCCGGGGGGAGCTGTTTTTT | CASSYPPRGELFF
13 | NA | TRBJ2-7 | NA | TRBV6-5 | TGTGCCAGCAGTTACTCGAGCCGGGCCCAGCAGTACTTC | CASSYSSRAQQYF
15 | TRBD1 | TRBJ1-5 | NA | TRBV12-3/TRBV12-4 | TGTGCCAGCAGTTCCCACAGGGGCGGCAATCAGCCCCAGCATTTT | CASSSHRGGNQPQHF
15 | NA | TRBJ2-3 | few | TRBV7-2 | TGTGCCAGCAGCCCCCAGGGTACCGCAGGTGGGACGCAGTATTTT | CASSPQGTAGGTQYF
17 | NA | TRBJ2-6 | few | TRBV7-7 | TGTGCTAGCAGCTTAGGCGGGGGCTCTTCTGGGGCCAACGTCCTGACTTTC | CASSLGGGSSGANVLTF
14 | NA | TRBJ2-7 | few | TRBV20-1 | TGCAGTGCCGGGAGGACAGGGCCCTCCTACGAGCAGTACTTC | CSAGRTGPSYEQYF